A single TCR beta chain is shown here with its context. Its specificity is unknown. This CDR3 is 12 amino acids long. Trimming cost V 1 base and J 5 bases, with 3 bases left between them. Looked up from germline, CDR1 is LNHNV and CDR2 is YYDKDF (reference sequence). The table came from immunoSEQ multiplex PCR; TCRdb's copy has only in-frame clones and leaves some out. Here the sample spans 25,000 to 35,000 clones, approximately 80% being singletons. This sample stems from a study of graft-versus-host responses after intestinal transplantation. Study-level background: The whole recipient group had anti-thymocyte globulin induction followed by tacrolimus and steroids for around three years. Study results and limitations: Within the allografts of patients who had graft-donor T cell macrochimerism, graft-versus-host to host-versus-graft clonal ratios were high. Early post-transplant declines in HvG were associated with peak levels of circulating GvH clones.

The source is a human donor who received an intestinal transplant. V usage is TRBV15 and J usage is TRBJ2-1; no definite D call. The sample was unstimulated CD8+ T cells sorted from spleen or lymph node cells, taken before intestinal transplant. CDR3 DNA: TGTGCCACCAGCAGAGCAAACAATGAGCAGTTCTTC. This codes for CATSRANNEQFF. Drawing the rest from reference TRBV15 and TRBJ2-1, the complete variable domain is DAMVIQNPRYQVTQFGKPVTLSCSQTLNHNVMYWYQQKSSQAPKLLFHYYDKDFNNEADTPDNFQSRRPNTSFCFLDIRSPGLGDTAMYLCATSRANNEQFFGPGTRLTVL.